The entry that follows covers one T cell receptor (beta chain) sequence. No antigen is known for it. The sample originates from a study of radiation and T cells in renal cell carcinoma. The V gene's germline CDR1 is GTSNPN and CDR2 SVGIG (reference sequence). Trimming left V 7 bases short and J 2 bases short, with 7 bases between. CDR3 size: 11 residues. Sample time point: blood 2 weeks post-SBRT. Stated treatment: 15 Gy SBRT to primary tumor, nephrectomy 4 weeks later. Blood was sampled at baseline, 2 weeks and 4 weeks after SBRT. The repertoire was sequenced with immunoSEQ multiplex PCR; TCRdb's copy has only in-frame clones and lacks some. The sample has 100,000 to 150,000 clones, around 81% seen once; the top ten hold approximately 5%. Study-wide results and limits: In blood, top tumor clones expanded by 2 weeks, shrinking by 4.

This rearrangement joins TRBV30 to TRBJ2-3; the D is unclear. Sample: blood, taken from a patient whose treatment included radiotherapy and nephrectomy. The receptor comes from a man in his fifties or sixties with renal cell carcinoma. The CDR3 sequence is CASTLTDTQYF. The CDR3 DNA is TGTGCCTCGACCCTCACAGATACGCAGTATTTT.